These T cell receptor beta chains were read from a single sample in a study of blood T cell repertoires in COVID-19. Clones were read by immunoSEQ multiplex PCR, and TCRdb kept only the in-frame ones, dropping some. The sample consists of more than 85,000 clones, roughly four fifths of them appearing once. The sequencing input was peripheral blood. These receptors were taken from a woman aged 55-70 years with acute or convalescent COVID-19. Both conserved end residues are part of each CDR3. The D gene is left open where the match is weak. Where a row states a size, it is once, few, many or the class of an expanded clone; other rows omit it.

>TRBV7-9|TRBD2|-|TRBJ2-1
TGTGCCAGCAGTACGGGACTAGCGGGGGGGCTCCGGACCTACAATGAGCAGTTCTTC
CASSTGLAGGLRTYNEQFF
>TRBV5-6|-|-|TRBJ1-2
TGTGCCAGCAGCCTGGGCTCGGGGAGCAGCTACACCTTC
CASSLGSGSSYTF
>TRBV9|-|once|TRBJ2-5
TGTGCCAGCAGCGTAGCAGTTACAGCTCAAGAGACCCAGTACTTC
CASSVAVTAQETQYF
>TRBV4-2|-|-|TRBJ2-1
TGTGCCAGCAGCCCCGTAACCAGGGGTAATGAGCAGTTCTTC
CASSPVTRGNEQFF
>TRBV9|TRBD1|-|TRBJ1-2
TGTGCCAGCAGCGCCGTACAGGGGGCGAATCCTTATGGCTACACCTTC
CASSAVQGANPYGYTF
>TRBV27|-|-|TRBJ1-1
TGTGCCAGCAGTCGTCCGGGTGAGCGAGCTTTCTTT
CASSRPGERAFF
>TRBV7-2|TRBD1|-|TRBJ1-2
TGTGCCAGCAGCTTGTCCTGGACAGGGTATGGCTACACCTTC
CASSLSWTGYGYTF
>TRBV3-1/TRBV3-2|-|-|TRBJ2-1
TGTGCCAGCAGCCAAGATCTCGAGGGCGGCGGTGAGCAGTTCTTC
CASSQDLEGGGEQFF
>TRBV6-2/TRBV6-3|-|-|TRBJ2-4
TGTGCCAGCAGTTACTCGGCGCGGGGTGGCGGCATTCAGTACTTC
CASSYSARGGGIQYF
>TRBV6-5|TRBD2|-|TRBJ2-4
TGTGCCAGCAGTAATCCGCGGGGGAAAAACATTCAGTACTTC
CASSNPRGKNIQYF
>TRBV3-1/TRBV3-2|-|-|TRBJ1-4
TGTGCCAGCAGCCTCCGTTCGGGAAGTCTGTTTTTT
CASSLRSGSLFF
>TRBV4-2|-|-|TRBJ1-1
TGTGCCAGCAGCCAAGTTGAGGCAGGACTTACTGAAGCTTTCTTT
CASSQVEAGLTEAFF
>TRBV5-1|-|-|TRBJ2-7
TGCGCCAGCAGCTTGGAGGGGGTCCACGAGCAGTACTTC
CASSLEGVHEQYF
>TRBV19|-|few|TRBJ1-5
TGTGCCAGTAGTATAGATCCAGCCCTAGGCCAGCCCCAGCATTTT
CASSIDPALGQPQHF
>TRBV7-9|-|-|TRBJ2-7
TGTGCCAGCAGCTCAGATACAGGGTTGTACGAGCAGTACTTC
CASSSDTGLYEQYF
>TRBV5-1|TRBD1|-|TRBJ1-6
TGCGCCAGCAGCTTACAGGGGAAAGGTTCACCCCTCCACTTT
CASSLQGKGSPLHF
>TRBV7-8|TRBD2|-|TRBJ2-1
TGTGCCAGCAGCTTAGGGGTTAGCGGGGACAATGAGCAGTTCTTC
CASSLGVSGDNEQFF
>TRBV4-3|-|-|TRBJ1-4
TGCGCCAGCAGCCCCCGGTGGCAGGGAGGCGAAAAACTGTTTTTT
CASSPRWQGGEKLFF
>TRBV27|-|few|TRBJ1-2
TGTGCCAGCAGGAGGGGGTTCGATGGCTACACCTTC
CASRRGFDGYTF
>TRBV5-6|TRBD1|-|TRBJ2-5
TGTGCCAGCTGGTCTCGGGGCAGGGGGAGACAAGAGACCCAGTACTTC
CASWSRGRGRQETQYF
>TRBV7-9|-|-|TRBJ2-2
TGTGCCAGCAGCTTAGCGGCCCACAGAAGCGGGGAGCTGTTTTTT
CASSLAAHRSGELFF
>TRBV21-1|-|-|TRBJ1-5
TGTGCCAGCAGCAAAGACCCAGGGATGAAACAGCCCCAGCATTTT
CASSKDPGMKQPQHF
>TRBV4-2|TRBD2|-|TRBJ2-1
TGTGCCAGCAGCCACTTGACTAGCGGGGGGGCCTACAATGAGCAGTTCTTC
CASSHLTSGGAYNEQFF
>TRBV6-6|-|-|TRBJ1-5
TGTGCCAGCAGGCCCACGGGGGAGCCCCAGCATTTT
CASRPTGEPQHF